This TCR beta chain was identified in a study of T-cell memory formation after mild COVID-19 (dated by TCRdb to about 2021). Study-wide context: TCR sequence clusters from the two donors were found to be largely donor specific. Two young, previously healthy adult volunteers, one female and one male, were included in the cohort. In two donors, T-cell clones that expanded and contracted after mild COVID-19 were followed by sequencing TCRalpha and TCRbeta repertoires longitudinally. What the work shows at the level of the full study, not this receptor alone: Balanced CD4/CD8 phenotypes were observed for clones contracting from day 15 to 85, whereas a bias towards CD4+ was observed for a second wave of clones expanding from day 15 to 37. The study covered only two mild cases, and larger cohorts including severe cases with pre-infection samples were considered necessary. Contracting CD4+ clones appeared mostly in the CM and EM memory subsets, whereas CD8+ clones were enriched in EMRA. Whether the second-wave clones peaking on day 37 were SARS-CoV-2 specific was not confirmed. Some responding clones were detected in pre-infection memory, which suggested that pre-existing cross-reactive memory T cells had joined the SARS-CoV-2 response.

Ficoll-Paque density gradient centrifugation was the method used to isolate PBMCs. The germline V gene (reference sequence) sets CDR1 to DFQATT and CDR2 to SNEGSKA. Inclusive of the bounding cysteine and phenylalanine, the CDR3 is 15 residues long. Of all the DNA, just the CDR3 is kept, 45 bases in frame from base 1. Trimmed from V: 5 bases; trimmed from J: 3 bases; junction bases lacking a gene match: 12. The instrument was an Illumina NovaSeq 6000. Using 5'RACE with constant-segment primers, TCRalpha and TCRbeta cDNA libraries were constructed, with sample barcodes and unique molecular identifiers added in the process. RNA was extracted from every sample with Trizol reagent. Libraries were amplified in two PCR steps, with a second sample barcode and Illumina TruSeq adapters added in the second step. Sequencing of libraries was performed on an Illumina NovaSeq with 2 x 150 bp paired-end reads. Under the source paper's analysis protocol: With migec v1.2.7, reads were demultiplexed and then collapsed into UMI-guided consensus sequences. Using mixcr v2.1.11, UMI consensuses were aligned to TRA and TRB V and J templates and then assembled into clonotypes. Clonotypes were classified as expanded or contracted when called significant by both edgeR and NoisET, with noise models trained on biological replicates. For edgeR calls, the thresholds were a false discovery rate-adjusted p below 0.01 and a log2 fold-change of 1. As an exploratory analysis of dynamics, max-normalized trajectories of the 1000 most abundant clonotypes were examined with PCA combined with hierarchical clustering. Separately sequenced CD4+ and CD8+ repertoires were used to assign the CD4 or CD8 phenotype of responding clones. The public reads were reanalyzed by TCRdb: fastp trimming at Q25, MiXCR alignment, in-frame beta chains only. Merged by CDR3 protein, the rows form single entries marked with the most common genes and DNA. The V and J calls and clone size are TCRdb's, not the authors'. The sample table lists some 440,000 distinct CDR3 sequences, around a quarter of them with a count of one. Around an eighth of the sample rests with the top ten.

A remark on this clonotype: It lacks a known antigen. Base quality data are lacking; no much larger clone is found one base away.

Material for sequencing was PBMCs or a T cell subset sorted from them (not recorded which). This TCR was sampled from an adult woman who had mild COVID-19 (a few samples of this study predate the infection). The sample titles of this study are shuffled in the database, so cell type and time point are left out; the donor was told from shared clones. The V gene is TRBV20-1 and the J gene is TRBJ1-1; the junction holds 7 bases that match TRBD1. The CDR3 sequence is CSAGPGGRVDTEAFF. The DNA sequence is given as TGCAGTGCTGGGCCAGGGGGTAGAGTGGACACTGAAGCTTTCTTT.